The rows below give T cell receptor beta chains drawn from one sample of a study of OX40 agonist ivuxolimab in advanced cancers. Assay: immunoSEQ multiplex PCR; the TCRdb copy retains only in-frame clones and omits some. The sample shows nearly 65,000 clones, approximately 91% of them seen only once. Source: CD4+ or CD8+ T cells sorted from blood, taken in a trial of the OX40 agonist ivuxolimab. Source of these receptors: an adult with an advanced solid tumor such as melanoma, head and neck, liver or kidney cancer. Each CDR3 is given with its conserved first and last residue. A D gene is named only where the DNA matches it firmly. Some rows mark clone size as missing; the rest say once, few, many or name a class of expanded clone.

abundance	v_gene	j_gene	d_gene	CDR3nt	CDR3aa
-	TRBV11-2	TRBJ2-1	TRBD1	TGTGCCAGCAGCCCGCGGGACAGGGTCCCCAATGAGCAGTTCTTC	CASSPRDRVPNEQFF
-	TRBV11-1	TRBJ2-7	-	TGTGCCAGCAGCTTAGGGGGGCGGTTCTCCTACGAGCAGTACTTC	CASSLGGRFSYEQYF
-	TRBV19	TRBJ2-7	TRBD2	TGTGCCAGTAGTATTAGCGGGAGAGGATACGAGCAGTACTTC	CASSISGRGYEQYF
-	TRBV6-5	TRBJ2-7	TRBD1	TGTGCCAGCAGTTACGTCCCGGGACAGGGCTACGAGCAGTACTTC	CASSYVPGQGYEQYF
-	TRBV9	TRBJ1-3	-	TGTGCCAGCAGCGAACGAATTGGGCGCTCTGGAAACACCATATATTTT	CASSERIGRSGNTIYF
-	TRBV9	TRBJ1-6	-	TGTGCCAGCACCCCCACATCATCCAGTTACTATTCACCCCTCCACTTT	CASTPTSSSYYSPLHF
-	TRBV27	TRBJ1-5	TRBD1	TGTGCCAGCAGTTTAGGAGGGGGCACGAATCAGCCCCAGCATTTT	CASSLGGGTNQPQHF
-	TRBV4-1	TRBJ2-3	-	TGCGCCAGCAGGGAAAATTTGGGAAGCACAGATACGCAGTATTTT	CASRENLGSTDTQYF
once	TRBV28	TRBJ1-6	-	TGTGCCAGCAGTGACAGGCCTACCAATTCACCCCTCCACTTT	CASSDRPTNSPLHF
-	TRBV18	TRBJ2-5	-	TGTGCCAGCTCACCAAATTCGGGGTCCTTTCAAGAGACCCAGTACTTC	CASSPNSGSFQETQYF
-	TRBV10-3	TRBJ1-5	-	TGTGCCATCAGTGATGGGGACTATAGCAATCAGCCCCAGCATTTT	CAISDGDYSNQPQHF
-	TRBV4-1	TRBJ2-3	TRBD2	TGCGCCAGCAGCCAAGTCGCGGGACTAGAGAGTGGCACGCAGTATTTT	CASSQVAGLESGTQYF
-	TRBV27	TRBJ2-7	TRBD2	TGTGCCAGCGGCATACTTACTGGGGCGGGAGGCGGTACCTACGAGCAGTACTTC	CASGILTGAGGGTYEQYF
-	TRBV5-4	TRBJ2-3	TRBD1	TGTGCCAGCAGCTTGGAAGGGACAGGGAGAGCAGATACGCAGTATTTT	CASSLEGTGRADTQYF
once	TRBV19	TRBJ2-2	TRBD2	TGTGCCAGTAGTATGGCTAGCGGGAACACCGGGGAGCTGTTTTTT	CASSMASGNTGELFF
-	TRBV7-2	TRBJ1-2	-	TGTGCCAGCAGCTTAGAAAGGGCTAACTATGGCTACACCTTC	CASSLERANYGYTF
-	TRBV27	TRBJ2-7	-	TGTGCCAGCAGTTTATCGGGGGGAAACTACGAGCAGTACTTC	CASSLSGGNYEQYF
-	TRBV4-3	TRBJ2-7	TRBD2	TGCGCCAGCAGCCAGACAGCGGGAGGGGCCTACGAGCAGTACTTC	CASSQTAGGAYEQYF
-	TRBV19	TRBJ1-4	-	TGTGCCAGTAGTCCTCCTAACAGGTCTAATGAAAAACTGTTTTTT	CASSPPNRSNEKLFF
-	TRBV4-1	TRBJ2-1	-	TGCGCCAGCAGCCAATTGGGTACGTCTGGTGAGCAGTTCTTC	CASSQLGTSGEQFF
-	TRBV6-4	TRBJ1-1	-	TGTGCCAGCAGTGACTTACCGGGATATGAAGCTTTCTTT	CASSDLPGYEAFF
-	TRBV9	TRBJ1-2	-	TGTGCCAGCAGCGTAGGGACGGGGGAATTAGAAGGCTACACCTTC	CASSVGTGELEGYTF
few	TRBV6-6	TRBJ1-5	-	TGTGCCAGCACCACAACACCCCGCAATCAGCCCCAGCATTTT	CASTTTPRNQPQHF
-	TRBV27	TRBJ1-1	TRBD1	TGTGCCAGCAGTCCATGGGACAGAAGAGTGAACACTGAAGCTTTCTTT	CASSPWDRRVNTEAFF
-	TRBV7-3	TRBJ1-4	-	TGTGCCAGCAGTCCCGACGGGCCCTATGAAAAACTGTTTTTT	CASSPDGPYEKLFF
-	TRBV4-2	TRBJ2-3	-	TGTGCCAGCAGCCCCCCGGTCGGGGCAGATACGCAGTATTTT	CASSPPVGADTQYF
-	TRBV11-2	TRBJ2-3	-	TGTGCCAGCAGCTTAGGAACAGATACGCAGTATTTT	CASSLGTDTQYF
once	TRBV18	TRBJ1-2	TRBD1	TGTGCCAGCTCACCACCGGGACAGGTTCTCTATGGCTACACCTTC	CASSPPGQVLYGYTF
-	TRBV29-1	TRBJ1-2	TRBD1	TGCAGCGTTGAAGAGGTTCAGGGGGCCGGTGGCTACACCTTC	CSVEEVQGAGGYTF
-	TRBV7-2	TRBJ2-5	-	TGTGCCAGCAGCTTAGCGGGAGCGGTGGGGGAGACCCAGTACTTC	CASSLAGAVGETQYF
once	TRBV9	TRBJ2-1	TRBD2	TGTGCCAGCAGCGTAGGACTAGCGGACAATTACAATGAGCAGTTCTTC	CASSVGLADNYNEQFF
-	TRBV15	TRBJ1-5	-	TGTGCCACCAGCAGAGAGGGGAATAGCAATCAGCCCCAGCATTTT	CATSREGNSNQPQHF
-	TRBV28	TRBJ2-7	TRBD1	TGTGCCAGCAGTTTAGGACAGGGGGCGGGTGAGCAGTACTTC	CASSLGQGAGEQYF
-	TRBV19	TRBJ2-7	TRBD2	TGTGCCAGTAGTAAAACTAGCGAACTCAACCCCTACGAGCAGTACTTC	CASSKTSELNPYEQYF